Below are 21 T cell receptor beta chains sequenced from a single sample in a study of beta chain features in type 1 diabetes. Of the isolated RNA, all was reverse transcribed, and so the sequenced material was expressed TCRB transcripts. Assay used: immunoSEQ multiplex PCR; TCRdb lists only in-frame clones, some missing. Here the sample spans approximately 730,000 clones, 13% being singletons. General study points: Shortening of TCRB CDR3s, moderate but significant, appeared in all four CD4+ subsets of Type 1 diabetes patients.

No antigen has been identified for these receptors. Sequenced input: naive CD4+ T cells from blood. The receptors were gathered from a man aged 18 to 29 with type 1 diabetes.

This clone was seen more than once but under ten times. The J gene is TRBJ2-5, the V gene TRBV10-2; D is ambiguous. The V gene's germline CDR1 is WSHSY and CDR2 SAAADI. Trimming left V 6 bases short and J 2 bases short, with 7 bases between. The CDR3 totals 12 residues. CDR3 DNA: TGCGCCAGCAGGGACGGACAAGAGACCCAGTACTTC. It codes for CASRDGQETQYF.

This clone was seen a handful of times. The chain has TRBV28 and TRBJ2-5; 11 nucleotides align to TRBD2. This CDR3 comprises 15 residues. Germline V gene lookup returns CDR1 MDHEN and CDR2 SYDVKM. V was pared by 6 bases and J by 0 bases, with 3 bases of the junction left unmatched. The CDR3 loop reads CASRTSGAHQETQYF. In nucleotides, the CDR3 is TGTGCCAGCAGGACTAGCGGGGCGCACCAAGAGACCCAGTACTTC. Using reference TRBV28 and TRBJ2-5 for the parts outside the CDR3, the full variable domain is DVKVTQSSRYLVKRTGEKVFLECVQDMDHENMFWYRQDPGLGLRLIYFSYDVKMKEKGDIPEGYSVSREKKERFSLILESASTNQTSMYLCASRTSGAHQETQYFGPGTRLLVL.

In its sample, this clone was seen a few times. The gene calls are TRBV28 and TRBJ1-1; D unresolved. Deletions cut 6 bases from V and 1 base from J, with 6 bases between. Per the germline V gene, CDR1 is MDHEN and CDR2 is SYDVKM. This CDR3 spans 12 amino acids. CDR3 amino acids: CASRGRNTEAFF. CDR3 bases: TGTGCCAGCAGAGGGAGGAACACTGAAGCTTTCTTT.

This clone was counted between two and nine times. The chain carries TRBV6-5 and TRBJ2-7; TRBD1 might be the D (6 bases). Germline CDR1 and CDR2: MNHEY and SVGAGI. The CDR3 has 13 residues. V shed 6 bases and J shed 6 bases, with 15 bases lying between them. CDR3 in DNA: TGTGCCAGCAGATCCGGGACACCCATCGAGCAGTACTTC. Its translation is CASRSGTPIEQYF.

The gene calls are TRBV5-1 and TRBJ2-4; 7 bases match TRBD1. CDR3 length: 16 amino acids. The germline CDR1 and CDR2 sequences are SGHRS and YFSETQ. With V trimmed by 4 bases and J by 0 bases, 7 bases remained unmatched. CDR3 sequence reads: CASSPRQGLAKNIQYF. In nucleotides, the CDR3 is TGCGCCAGCAGCCCAAGACAGGGCCTAGCCAAAAACATTCAGTACTTC.

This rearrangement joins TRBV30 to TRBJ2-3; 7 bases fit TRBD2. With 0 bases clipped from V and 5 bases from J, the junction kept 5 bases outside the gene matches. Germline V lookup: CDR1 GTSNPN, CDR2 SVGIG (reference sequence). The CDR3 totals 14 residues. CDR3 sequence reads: CAWSVLREGDTQYF. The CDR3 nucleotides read TGTGCCTGGAGTGTACTGAGGGAGGGAGATACGCAGTATTTT.

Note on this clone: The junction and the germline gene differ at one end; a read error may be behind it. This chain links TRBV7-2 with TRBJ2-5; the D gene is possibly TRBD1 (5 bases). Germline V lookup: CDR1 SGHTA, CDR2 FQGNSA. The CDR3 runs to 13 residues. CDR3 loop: CASSLGEWETQYF. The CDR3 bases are TGTGCCAGCAGTTTAGGGGAATGGGAGACCCAGTACTTC.

The DNA for the CDR3 is TGCAGTACGGACAGGGATGAGCAGTACTTC. It codes for CSTDRDEQYF. J is TRBJ2-7 and V is TRBV20-1; 8 nucleotides align to TRBD1. V lost 8 bases to trimming and J lost 7 bases; unmatched junction nucleotides: 4. This CDR3 has 10 residues. Germline values: CDR1 DFQATT, CDR2 SNEGSKA (reference sequence).

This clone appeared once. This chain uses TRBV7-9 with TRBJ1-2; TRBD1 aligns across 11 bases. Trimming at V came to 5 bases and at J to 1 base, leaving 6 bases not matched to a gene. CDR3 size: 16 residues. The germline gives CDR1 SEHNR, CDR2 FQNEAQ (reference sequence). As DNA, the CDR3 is TGTGCCAGCAGCGCGGGACAGGGGGAGGATAACTATGGCTACACCTTC. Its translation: CASSAGQGEDNYGYTF. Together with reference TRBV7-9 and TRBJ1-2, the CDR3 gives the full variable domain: DTGVSQNPRHKITKRGQNVTFRCDPISEHNRLYWYRQTLGQGPEFLTYFQNEAQLEKSRLLSDRFSAERPKGSFSTLEIQRTEQGDSAMYLCASSAGQGEDNYGYTFGSGTRLTVV.

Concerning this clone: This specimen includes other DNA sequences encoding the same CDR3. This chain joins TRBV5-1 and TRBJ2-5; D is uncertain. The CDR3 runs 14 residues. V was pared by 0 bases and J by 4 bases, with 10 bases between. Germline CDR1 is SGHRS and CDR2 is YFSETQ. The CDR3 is CASSLVAGSETQYF. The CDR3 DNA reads TGCGCCAGCAGCTTGGTAGCCGGGTCAGAGACCCAGTACTTC.

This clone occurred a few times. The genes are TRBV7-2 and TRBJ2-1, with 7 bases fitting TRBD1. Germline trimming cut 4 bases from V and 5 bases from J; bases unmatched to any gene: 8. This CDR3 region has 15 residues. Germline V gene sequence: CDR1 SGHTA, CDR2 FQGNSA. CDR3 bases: TGTGCCAGCAGCTCCTGGGAAGGGGGCCACAATGAGCAGTTCTTC. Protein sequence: CASSSWEGGHNEQFF.

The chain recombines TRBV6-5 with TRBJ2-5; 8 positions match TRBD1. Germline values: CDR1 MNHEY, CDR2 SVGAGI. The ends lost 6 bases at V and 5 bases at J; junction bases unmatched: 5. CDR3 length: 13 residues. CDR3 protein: CASSYTGGETQYF. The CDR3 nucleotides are TGTGCCAGCAGCTATACAGGGGGGGAGACCCAGTACTTC.

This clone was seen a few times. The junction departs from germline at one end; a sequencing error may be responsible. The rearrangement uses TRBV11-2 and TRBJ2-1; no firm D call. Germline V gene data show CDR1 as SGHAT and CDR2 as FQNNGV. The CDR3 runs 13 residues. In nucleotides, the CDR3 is TGTGCCAGCATCTTACAGCCCTACAATGAGCAGTTCTTC. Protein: CASILQPYNEQFF.

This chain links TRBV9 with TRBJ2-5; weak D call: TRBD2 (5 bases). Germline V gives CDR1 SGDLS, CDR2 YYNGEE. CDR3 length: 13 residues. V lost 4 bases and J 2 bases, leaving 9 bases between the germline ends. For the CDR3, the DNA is TGTGCCAGCAGCTTTGGGAGTCAAGAGACCCAGTACTTC. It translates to CASSFGSQETQYF.

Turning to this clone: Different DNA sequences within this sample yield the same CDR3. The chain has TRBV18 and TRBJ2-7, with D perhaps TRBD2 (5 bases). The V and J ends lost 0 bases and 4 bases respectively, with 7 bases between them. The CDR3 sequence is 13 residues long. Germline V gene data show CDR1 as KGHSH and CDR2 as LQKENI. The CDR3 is CASSPPGEYEQYF. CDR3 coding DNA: TGTGCCAGCTCACCACCGGGAGAGTACGAGCAGTACTTC.

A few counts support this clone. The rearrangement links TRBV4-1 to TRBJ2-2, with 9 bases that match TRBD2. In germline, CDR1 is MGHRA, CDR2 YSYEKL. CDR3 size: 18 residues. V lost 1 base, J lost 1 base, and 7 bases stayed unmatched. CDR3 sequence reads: CASSQGSAGGRNTGELFF. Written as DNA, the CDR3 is TGCGCCAGCAGCCAAGGTTCAGCGGGGGGACGGAACACCGGGGAGCTGTTTTTT.

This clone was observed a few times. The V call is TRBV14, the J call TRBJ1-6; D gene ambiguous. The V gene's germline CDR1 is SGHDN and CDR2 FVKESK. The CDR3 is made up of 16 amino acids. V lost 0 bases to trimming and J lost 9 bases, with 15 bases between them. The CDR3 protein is CASSQDSGLLRSPLHF. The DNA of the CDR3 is TGTGCCAGCAGCCAAGATTCGGGGTTGCTACGTTCACCCCTCCACTTT.

Here the CDR3 reads CAISADRGLGGYTF. The CDR3 DNA follows: TGTGCCATCAGTGCCGACAGGGGCTTAGGTGGCTACACCTTC. The chain couples TRBV10-3 to TRBJ1-2; 8 positions match TRBD1. This CDR3 is built from 14 residues. Germline CDR1 and CDR2: ENHRY and SYGVKD. J lost 7 bases, V lost 4 bases, and 8 bases had no gene match.

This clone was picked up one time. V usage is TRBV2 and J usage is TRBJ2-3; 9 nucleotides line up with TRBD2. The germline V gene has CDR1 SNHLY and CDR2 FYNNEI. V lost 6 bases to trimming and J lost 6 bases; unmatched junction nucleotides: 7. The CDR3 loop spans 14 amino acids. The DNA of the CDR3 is TGTGCCAGCAGACTATTAGCGGGGGAGGATACGCAGTATTTT. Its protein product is CASRLLAGEDTQYF.

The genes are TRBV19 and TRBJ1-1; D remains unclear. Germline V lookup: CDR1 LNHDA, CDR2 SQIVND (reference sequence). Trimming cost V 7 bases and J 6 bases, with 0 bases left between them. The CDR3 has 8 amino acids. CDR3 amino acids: CASTEAFF. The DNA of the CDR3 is TGTGCCAGTACTGAAGCTTTCTTT.

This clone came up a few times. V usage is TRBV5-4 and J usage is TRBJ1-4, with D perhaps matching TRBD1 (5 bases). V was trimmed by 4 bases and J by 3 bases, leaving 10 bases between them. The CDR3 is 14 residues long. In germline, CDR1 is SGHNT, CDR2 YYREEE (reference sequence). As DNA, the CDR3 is TGTGCCAGCAGCCCGGGACTGGCTAATGAAAAACTGTTTTTT. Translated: CASSPGLANEKLFF.